Listed below are T cell receptor beta chains from one sample, sequenced in a study of blood T cell repertoires in COVID-19. Sequenced by immunoSEQ multiplex PCR; TCRdb stores in-frame clones only, minus some. The sample consists of roughly 150,000 clones, over 70% of them appearing once. The sample was peripheral blood. Receptors were obtained from a man aged 50-59 years with active or convalescent COVID-19. The conserved cysteine and the conserved F or W are not part of the CDR3 here.

>TRBJ2-4|11|TRBV4-1
ASSQEGAGSEY
>TRBJ2-5|13|TRBV9
ASSVVTGGQETQY
>TRBJ2-7|10|TRBV5-1
ATGDSAWEQY
>TRBJ2-1|15|TRBV9
ASSSPTSGRNYNEQF
>TRBJ2-2|12|TRBV11-2
ASSPRGRTGELF
>TRBJ2-3|12|TRBV27
ASALADSSDTQY
>TRBJ2-5|14|TRBV7-3
ASSETGSGGAETQY
>TRBJ2-7|12|TRBV4-1
ASSPGEYSYEQY
>TRBJ1-1|17|TRBV28
ASSLVGIRDRGPNTEAF
>TRBJ2-5|12|TRBV5-4
ASSLVPGTGTQY
>TRBJ2-3|14|TRBV4-1
ASSLEDRGGTDTQY
>TRBJ1-5|16|TRBV18
ASSPQAGGGRGNQPQH
>TRBJ2-7|12|TRBV6-2/TRBV6-3
ASSLEGGFYEQY
>TRBJ1-1|11|TRBV12-3/TRBV12-4
ASSLVGGTEAF
>TRBJ1-5|13|TRBV30
AWSVGKGKNQPQH
>TRBJ2-3|12|TRBV5-1
ASSLDSSTDTQY
>TRBJ1-2|13|TRBV6-5
ASRVRTGRNYGYT
>TRBJ2-5|14|TRBV6-1
ASSEALRRRPETQY
>TRBJ2-7|13|TRBV6-5
ASRKAGQGAYEQY
>TRBJ1-1|16|TRBV5-1
ASSRRFSGTQLNTEAF
>TRBJ1-2|13|TRBV7-9
ASSSRHRSNYGYT
>TRBJ1-3|15|TRBV28
ASSGRDSSAGGNTIY
>TRBJ2-7|18|TRBV9
ASSGPGTEKLAGGTYEQY
>TRBJ1-4|12|TRBV7-8
ASSSNTGKEKLF
>TRBJ1-5|14|TRBV6-5
ASSYKGQGVDQPQH
>TRBJ1-2|11|TRBV4-2
ASSQGRGSGYT
>TRBJ2-7|12|TRBV27
ASSPGTAVYEQY
>TRBJ1-5|13|TRBV28
ASSFFRVSNQPQH
>TRBJ1-2|11|TRBV12-3/TRBV12-4
ASSQLYNYGYT
>TRBJ1-1|12|TRBV6-5
ASRMTGENTEAF
>TRBJ1-2|11|TRBV12-3/TRBV12-4
ASSSIPGDGYT
>TRBJ2-2|13|TRBV7-2
ASSPDSLNTGELF
>TRBJ2-3|12|TRBV6-5
ASSFGLGGDTQY
>TRBJ1-1|13|TRBV10-3
AISEYGGTGTEAF
>TRBJ1-3|12|TRBV30
AWSVLGGRDTIY
>TRBJ1-6|16|TRBV5-5
ASSLGGGDSPYNSPLH
>TRBJ2-7|12|TRBV29-1
SVEEMTSSGEQY
>TRBJ1-1|12|TRBV15
ATSRDRQGRVAF
>TRBJ1-2|12|TRBV27
ASSLGQRGYGYT
>TRBJ1-2|13|TRBV9
ASSPSWAANYGYT
>TRBJ1-5|13|TRBV28
ASSLSQGSNQPQH
>TRBJ1-5|12|TRBV28
ASRKQGGNQPQH
>TRBJ2-3|12|TRBV6-2/TRBV6-3
ASSYSTSTDTQY
>TRBJ2-7|13|TRBV10-3
AISESLAEIYEQY
>TRBJ1-4|12|TRBV28
ASRGRLGNEKLF
>TRBJ2-2|14|TRBV27
ASSAQGHPNTGELF
>TRBJ2-7|12|TRBV30
AWSLGQGVYEQY
>TRBJ2-1|17|TRBV7-6
ASSSPVSGRVVDHNEQF
>TRBJ2-2|15|TRBV28
ASRTVMASENTGELF
>TRBJ1-1|13|TRBV6-5
ASSEGQALNTEAF
>TRBJ2-7|14|TRBV10-2
ASSDEGGITPWEQY
>TRBJ1-5|11|TRBV28
ASGGSSNQPQH
>TRBJ2-1|14|TRBV5-1
ASSFSGTSSYNEQF
>TRBJ2-1|13|TRBV4-2
ASSQDGPLYNEQF
>TRBJ1-5|13|TRBV7-9
ASSSYRESNQPQH
>TRBJ1-2|12|TRBV5-1
ASSLAGEGYGYT
>TRBJ1-6|12|TRBV13
ASSRLRQRSPLH
>TRBJ2-3|13|TRBV5-7
ASIPGHRGTDTQY
>TRBJ2-2|13|TRBV7-9
ASSLASSVTGELF
>TRBJ2-7|12|TRBV18
ASWSGTGSLEQY